The 14 T cell receptor beta chains below come from one sample, sequenced in a study of shared clonotypes between healthy human individuals. Naive CD8 cells lacked CD45RO, underwent positive selection for CCR7 and left out terminally differentiated effector memory CD45RA+ cells. TCRdb keeps only in-frame clones here, not all; method: immunoSEQ multiplex PCR. This sample carries about 2.1 million clones, roughly 95% of them seen once, and the ten largest clones take around 1.7%. Sequencing was carried out using naive CD8+ T cells from PBMCs. All receptors come from a man in his late teens or twenties in good health. Some clones in this sample may be carry-over from other donors' samples.

The chain uses TRBV9 and TRBJ2-7; TRBD2 matches at 11 bases. Germline CDR1 and CDR2: SGDLS and YYNGEE. This CDR3 spans 18 amino acids. The trim removed 4 bases at V and 3 bases at J, leaving 15 bases unmatched. The CDR3 DNA reads as TGTGCCAGCAGCTCGAGACAGGGCGATAGCGGGAGGGTCTACGAGCAGTACTTC. Its translation: CASSSRQGDSGRVYEQYF.

V usage is TRBV7-9 and J usage is TRBJ1-2; D is undetermined. The CDR3 runs to 13 residues. V gave up 1 base and J gave up 6 bases, with 9 bases separating them. The germline V gene encodes CDR1 SEHNR and CDR2 FQNEAQ (reference sequence). The CDR3 reads CASSLDSDHGYTF. The DNA for the CDR3 is TGTGCCAGCAGCTTAGACAGCGACCATGGCTACACCTTC.

The V call is TRBV4-1, the J call TRBJ1-1; possible D gene TRBD1, 5 bases. CDR3 length: 17 residues. The V end lost 0 bases, the J end lost 0 bases, and 14 bases lay between the germline ends. Germline CDR1 MGHRA, CDR2 YSYEKL. CDR3 in amino acids: CASSQEAAGPMNTEAFF. The CDR3 DNA follows: TGCGCCAGCAGCCAAGAGGCCGCAGGGCCAATGAACACTGAAGCTTTCTTT.

This clone has only a few counts. J is TRBJ2-7 and V is TRBV27; tentatively, D is TRBD1 (5 bases). This CDR3 is built from 12 residues. Germline CDR1 MNHEY, CDR2 SMNVEV (reference sequence). Trimming pared 7 bases from V and 5 bases from J, leaving 12 bases between. The CDR3 coding sequence is TGTGCCAGCATGGCAGGGCGGAACGAGCAGTACTTC. This translates into CASMAGRNEQYF.

The chain recombines TRBV28 with TRBJ2-5; 9 nucleotides align to TRBD2. After removal of 2 bases from V and 2 bases from J, the junction contained 3 bases not matched to a gene. The CDR3 consists of 15 residues. Germline CDR1 and CDR2: MDHEN and SYDVKM. The CDR3 spells CASSLGLASQETQYF. The CDR3 DNA reads as TGTGCCAGCAGTTTAGGACTAGCGTCACAAGAGACCCAGTACTTC.

The J gene is TRBJ2-1, the V gene TRBV7-7; D may be TRBD2 (5 bases). The CDR3 consists of 15 residues. Germline CDR1 is SSHAT and CDR2 is FNYEAQ (reference sequence). Trimming cost V 5 bases and J 0 bases, with 11 bases left between them. The CDR3 sequence: CASSPDLSSYNEQFF. The CDR3 bases are TGTGCCAGCAGCCCGGACTTGAGCTCCTACAATGAGCAGTTCTTC.

In DNA form, the CDR3 reads TGTGCCAGCAGTCCGTTGGGGGGGTTTGTATCTGAAGCTTTCTTT. Translated, it gives CASSPLGGFVSEAFF. The rearrangement uses TRBV27 and TRBJ1-1, with TRBD1 as a possible D gene (5 bases). CDR3 length: 15 amino acids. V was shortened by 5 bases and J by 6 bases, with 19 bases between the two germline ends. The germline V gene encodes CDR1 MNHEY and CDR2 SMNVEV (reference sequence).

The rearrangement links TRBV7-9 to TRBJ2-5; maybe TRBD2 (5 bases). The germline gives CDR1 SEHNR, CDR2 FQNEAQ (reference sequence). There are 13 residues in the CDR3. V was shortened by 7 bases and J by 4 bases, with 13 bases between the two germline ends. The CDR3 sequence is CASTPTEGETQYF. The CDR3, as DNA: TGTGCCAGCACCCCTACTGAGGGAGAGACCCAGTACTTC.

V and J are TRBV11-3 and TRBJ2-5; D is perhaps TRBD1 or TRBD2 (5 bases each). This CDR3 is 15 amino acids long. The V end was cut by 1 base, the J end by 5 bases, with 14 bases between. Germline lookup yields CDR1 SGHNT and CDR2 YENEEA. The CDR3 loop reads CASSLVRQGGETQYF. For the CDR3, the DNA is TGTGCCAGCAGCTTAGTTCGGCAGGGCGGGGAGACCCAGTACTTC.

This clone was seen only once. CDR3 nucleotide sequence: TGTGCCAGCAGTTTGAAGGGGGTAGCCAAAAACATTCAGTACTTC. This sequence encodes CASSLKGVAKNIQYF. The V gene is TRBV27, the J gene TRBJ2-4; D may be TRBD1 (6 bases). This CDR3 spans 15 amino acids. Germline CDR1 reads MNHEY; CDR2 reads SMNVEV (reference sequence). V lost 3 bases, J lost 0 bases, and 9 bases lay in between.

Turning to this clone: This specimen includes other DNA sequences encoding the same CDR3. V gene TRBV27 combines with J gene TRBJ2-7, with no clear D. This CDR3 spans 13 amino acids. V was clipped by 2 bases and J by 0 bases, with 5 bases between them. Germline V lookup: CDR1 MNHEY, CDR2 SMNVEV (reference sequence). This CDR3 reads CASSLVASYEQYF. The CDR3 region has the DNA TGTGCCAGCAGTTTAGTCGCCTCCTACGAGCAGTACTTC.

The chain is built from TRBV5-4 and TRBJ1-4; no reliable D call. CDR1 is SGHNT and CDR2 is YYREEE in the germline V gene (reference sequence). CDR3 length equals 13 residues. Deletions cut 0 bases from V and 4 bases from J, with 4 bases between. DNA of the CDR3: TGTGCCAGCAGCTTGGGGGATAATGAAAAACTGTTTTTT. Encoded protein: CASSLGDNEKLFF.

The chain recombines TRBV29-1 with TRBJ2-1; tentatively, D is TRBD2 (6 bases). V lost 0 bases to trimming and J lost 4 bases, with 16 bases between them. The germline V gene encodes CDR1 SQVTM and CDR2 ANQGSEA. The CDR3 is 16 amino acids. In nucleotides, the CDR3 is TGCAGCGTTGAAGATCAGGAGGGAGTTGTTTACAATGAGCAGTTCTTC. Its protein is CSVEDQEGVVYNEQFF.

The chain combines TRBV28 with TRBJ2-1; 9 bases fit TRBD2. V was clipped by 6 bases and J by 6 bases; unmatched bases: 6. Germline CDR1 and CDR2: MDHEN and SYDVKM. The CDR3 is 14 residues long. The CDR3 loop reads CASRLSGRVNEQFF. The DNA for the CDR3 is TGTGCCAGCAGGCTTAGCGGGAGAGTCAATGAGCAGTTCTTC.